A selection of T cell receptor beta chains follows, all from one sample in a study of beta chain features in type 1 diabetes. The table came from immunoSEQ multiplex PCR; TCRdb's copy has only in-frame clones and leaves some out. This table holds 450,000 or so clones, over 9.5% found once. Sequenced: naive CD4+ T cells from blood. The origin of the receptors is a woman in her late teens or twenties in good health. CDR3s include the opening cysteine and the closing phenylalanine or tryptophan.

>TRBJ2-1|TRBV14
CASSQLAVSYNEQFF
>TRBJ2-1|TRBV29-1
CSAHSGKSYNEQFF
>TRBJ1-3|TRBV15
CATMDRQSGNTIYF
>TRBJ1-2|TRBV4-2
CASSPQGLRVGYTF
>TRBJ2-5|TRBV7-2
CASSSVGFRETQYF
>TRBJ2-5|TRBV18
CASSPGLAGEETQYF
>TRBJ2-3|TRBV5-4
CASRAGGAHTGDTQYF
>TRBJ2-5|TRBV4-2
CASSQDSFGGVQETQYF
>TRBJ2-2|TRBV25-1
CASSDPPGAPNTGELFF
>TRBJ2-1|TRBV29-1
CSLTAGALYNEQFF
>TRBJ2-3|TRBV13
CASSSPWAGGPDTQYF
>TRBJ2-5|TRBV7-2
CASSVPGRPETQYF
>TRBJ2-3|TRBV7-7
CASSPNGFVTDTQYF